A selection of T cell receptor beta chains follows, all from one sample in a study of shared clonotypes between healthy human individuals. Here immunoSEQ multiplex PCR was the method, and the copy in TCRdb shows in-frame clones only, minus some. In the table there are a few million clones, 93% of which are singletons. Specimen: naive CD8+ T cells from PBMCs. These receptors all stem from a man aged 18 to 35 in good health. Some clones in this sample may be carry-over from other donors' samples. CDR3s include the opening cysteine and the closing phenylalanine or tryptophan. D genes are given only for firm matches. A clone size is listed for some rows: how often the clone was seen (once, few, many), or a class if it is expanded.

clone size | J gene | V gene | D gene | CDR3 protein | CDR3 DNA
- | TRBJ2-1 | TRBV7-9 | TRBD1 | CASSLSGTGNNEQFF | TGTGCCAGCAGCTTATCCGGGACAGGCAACAATGAGCAGTTCTTC
- | TRBJ1-5 | TRBV9 | - | CASSAGTGDQPQHF | TGTGCCAGCAGCGCCGGGACGGGGGATCAGCCCCAGCATTTT
- | TRBJ2-1 | TRBV19 | - | CASSIREWMNEQFF | TGTGCCAGTAGTATACGGGAGTGGATGAATGAGCAGTTCTTC
- | TRBJ2-2 | TRBV14 | - | CASSQVGHTGELFF | TGTGCCAGCAGCCAAGTGGGTCATACCGGGGAGCTGTTTTTT
- | TRBJ1-5 | TRBV2 | - | CASSAGWNQPQHF | TGTGCCAGCAGTGCGGGGTGGAATCAGCCCCAGCATTTT
- | TRBJ2-2 | TRBV10-3 | - | CAISELGRAMNTGELFF | TGTGCCATCAGTGAGTTGGGCAGGGCCATGAACACCGGGGAGCTGTTTTTT
- | TRBJ2-7 | TRBV19 | - | CASSRGHGDEQYF | TGTGCCAGTAGCAGAGGACACGGGGACGAGCAGTACTTC
- | TRBJ2-4 | TRBV4-3 | - | CASSQDFGYLAKNIQYF | TGCGCCAGCAGCCAAGATTTTGGGTATCTAGCCAAAAACATTCAGTACTTC
- | TRBJ2-1 | TRBV28 | TRBD2 | CASSLYSGSSYNEQFF | TGTGCCAGCAGTTTATATAGCGGGAGCTCCTACAATGAGCAGTTCTTC
- | TRBJ2-7 | TRBV11-2 | - | CASRVNYEQYF | TGTGCCAGCAGGGTAAATTACGAGCAGTACTTC
- | TRBJ2-3 | TRBV7-9 | - | CASSLVSKGDTQYF | TGTGCCAGCAGCTTAGTCTCCAAGGGGGATACGCAGTATTTT
- | TRBJ2-7 | TRBV27 | - | CASSLGLAYEQYF | TGTGCCAGCAGCCTGGGACTCGCCTACGAGCAGTACTTC
- | TRBJ2-7 | TRBV5-6 | - | CASSSAYEQYF | TGTGCCAGCAGCTCCGCGTACGAGCAGTACTTC
- | TRBJ2-7 | TRBV7-9 | - | CASSLGGTSREQYF | TGTGCCAGCAGCTTAGGTGGCACCTCCAGGGAGCAGTACTTC
- | TRBJ1-4 | TRBV15 | - | CATSRDTSRLSWPFF | TGTGCCACCAGCAGAGATACCAGCAGATTGAGTTGGCCGTTTTTT
- | TRBJ2-2 | TRBV19 | TRBD2 | CASSMGGLAGPTGELFF | TGTGCCAGTAGTATGGGGGGACTAGCGGGACCCACCGGGGAGCTGTTTTTT
- | TRBJ2-1 | TRBV2 | TRBD2 | CASSEVAGGRLYNEQFF | TGTGCCAGCAGTGAAGTAGCGGGAGGCCGATTGTACAATGAGCAGTTCTTC
- | TRBJ2-1 | TRBV7-9 | TRBD2 | CASSLPLAGGPNEQFF | TGTGCCAGCAGCTTACCACTAGCGGGAGGGCCTAATGAGCAGTTCTTC
- | TRBJ1-4 | TRBV5-1 | - | CASSVDPREIEKLFF | TGCGCCAGCAGCGTGGACCCGAGAGAAATTGAAAAACTGTTTTTT
- | TRBJ1-5 | TRBV5-4 | - | CASSTDNQPQHF | TGTGCCAGCAGCACGGACAATCAGCCCCAGCATTTT
few | TRBJ1-1 | TRBV29-1 | - | CSVVHTEAFF | TGCAGCGTTGTACACACTGAAGCTTTCTTT
- | TRBJ2-3 | TRBV27 | TRBD2 | CASSFLLAEGVDTQYF | TGTGCCAGCAGTTTCTTACTAGCGGAAGGTGTAGATACGCAGTATTTT
- | TRBJ2-1 | TRBV27 | - | CASSLERRAYNEQFF | TGTGCCAGCAGTCTTGAGCGGAGGGCCTACAATGAGCAGTTCTTC
- | TRBJ2-7 | TRBV19 | - | CASSMFGGYEQYF | TGTGCCAGTAGTATGTTCGGGGGATACGAGCAGTACTTC
- | TRBJ2-7 | TRBV10-1 | - | CASSESGGLQAHEQYF | TGCGCCAGCAGTGAGTCCGGGGGACTCCAGGCCCACGAGCAGTACTTC
- | TRBJ1-5 | TRBV15 | TRBD1 | CATSRVSGGNQPQHF | TGTGCCACCAGCAGAGTGTCAGGGGGAAATCAGCCCCAGCATTTT
- | TRBJ2-3 | TRBV6-5 | - | CASSLGHYSSDTQYF | TGTGCCAGCAGTCTGGGACACTACTCCTCAGATACGCAGTATTTT
- | TRBJ1-5 | TRBV2 | - | CASSEDGYSTYSNQPQHF | TGTGCCAGCAGTGAAGACGGTTACAGTACCTATAGCAATCAGCCCCAGCATTTT
- | TRBJ2-7 | TRBV6-1 | TRBD1 | CASSEARGTGYEQYF | TGTGCCAGCAGTGAAGCGAGGGGGACAGGCTACGAGCAGTACTTC
- | TRBJ2-7 | TRBV5-8 | TRBD2 | CASSFSGSLYEQYF | TGTGCCAGCAGCTTCAGCGGGAGTCTTTACGAGCAGTACTTC
once | TRBJ1-1 | TRBV5-4 | - | CASSWVPGNTEAFF | TGTGCCAGCAGCTGGGTGCCGGGAAACACTGAAGCTTTCTTT
once | TRBJ1-1 | TRBV27 | TRBD1 | CASSLRQGGTEAFF | TGTGCCAGCAGTTTGCGTCAGGGGGGGACTGAAGCTTTCTTT
- | TRBJ1-1 | TRBV19 | TRBD1 | CASSSATGEAFF | TGTGCCAGTAGTTCGGCGACAGGGGAAGCTTTCTTT
- | TRBJ1-4 | TRBV10-3 | TRBD1 | CAISATGVEKLFF | TGTGCCATCAGTGCAACAGGGGTTGAAAAACTGTTTTTT
once | TRBJ2-7 | TRBV29-1 | TRBD1 | CSVELLDRVEQYF | TGCAGCGTTGAATTGTTGGACAGGGTCGAGCAGTACTTC
- | TRBJ1-1 | TRBV19 | - | CASTLSGSTEAFF | TGTGCCAGTACCCTATCAGGGAGCACTGAAGCTTTCTTT
- | TRBJ2-7 | TRBV19 | TRBD2 | CASTTGRGTYEQYF | TGTGCCAGTACAACGGGGCGGGGGACCTACGAGCAGTACTTC
once | TRBJ2-5 | TRBV10-3 | - | CAISDPTLETQYF | TGTGCCATCAGTGATCCAACCCTAGAGACCCAGTACTTC
- | TRBJ2-7 | TRBV7-6 | - | CASSEWGGGILYEQYF | TGTGCCAGCAGCGAATGGGGAGGGGGGATTTTATACGAGCAGTACTTC
- | TRBJ2-3 | TRBV4-3 | TRBD2 | CASSQDLALAGGTDTQYF | TGCGCCAGCAGCCAAGATCTCGCGCTAGCGGGAGGCACAGATACGCAGTATTTT
once | TRBJ1-2 | TRBV30 | - | CAWSVRGGVGYGYTF | TGTGCCTGGAGTGTACGCGGGGGAGTGGGCTATGGCTACACCTTC
- | TRBJ1-1 | TRBV30 | - | CAWSVLYPSEGTEAFF | TGTGCCTGGAGTGTACTTTACCCCTCGGAGGGCACTGAAGCTTTCTTT
- | TRBJ1-1 | TRBV10-3 | - | CAISEVGNEAFF | TGTGCCATCAGTGAGGTGGGGAATGAAGCTTTCTTT
- | TRBJ2-7 | TRBV30 | TRBD2 | CAWSSFLAGGPLEEQYF | TGTGCCTGGAGCAGTTTCCTAGCGGGAGGGCCGTTAGAAGAGCAGTACTTC
- | TRBJ2-7 | TRBV14 | - | CASSPRGWSSYEQYF | TGTGCCAGCAGCCCGCGAGGTTGGAGCTCCTACGAGCAGTACTTC
- | TRBJ1-1 | TRBV2 | TRBD1 | CASNQFPTGDGGQGTEAFF | TGTGCCAGCAACCAATTCCCGACAGGGGATGGGGGGCAGGGCACTGAAGCTTTCTTT
- | TRBJ2-1 | TRBV29-1 | - | CSVEVTVITYNEQFF | TGCAGCGTCGAAGTGACAGTAATCACCTACAATGAGCAGTTCTTC
- | TRBJ2-7 | TRBV5-1 | - | CASSLEHGTYEQYF | TGCGCCAGCAGCTTGGAACATGGAACCTACGAGCAGTACTTC
- | TRBJ2-1 | TRBV7-6 | - | CASSLTSSNEQFF | TGTGCCAGCAGCTTGACTAGTTCAAATGAGCAGTTCTTC
- | TRBJ1-2 | TRBV28 | - | CASSFTGYGYTF | TGTGCCAGCAGTTTTACAGGCTATGGCTACACCTTC
- | TRBJ1-1 | TRBV11-2 | - | CASSLNVGVLNTEAFF | TGTGCCAGCAGCTTAAACGTAGGAGTTTTGAACACTGAAGCTTTCTTT